This note documents a single T cell receptor beta chain sequence. The record originates from a study of CD8 T cells in Susac syndrome. TCR beta sequencing was performed on blood CD8+ and CD4+ T cells. Relapsing-remitting disease, either stable or active, was present in the treatment-naive patients who were the multiple sclerosis controls. Negative isolation yielded CD8+ and CD4+ T cells; FACS enriched TEMRA cells. Random-hexamer reverse transcription was applied to about 0.5 to 1 ug RNA. TCRdb reanalysed the immunoSEQ multiplex PCR reads using MiXCR and keeps one entry per CDR3 protein. The sample records under 200,000 distinct CDR3 sequences, approximately 96% being singletons. The CDR3 length is 15 residues. The germline gives CDR1 LGHNT, CDR2 FRNRAP. With V trimmed by 6 bases and J by 6 bases, 11 bases remained unmatched.

The sample taken for sequencing was CD8+ T cells from PBMCs. This TCR was recovered from a human donor with multiple sclerosis. The chain has TRBV12-5 and TRBJ2-1; the match to TRBD1 covers 7 bases. In DNA form, the CDR3 reads TGTGCTAGTGGCTCCCGGACAGGAAGGTCCAATGAGCAGTTCTTC. This translates into CASGSRTGRSNEQFF.